Each of the 11 T cell receptor beta chains below was sequenced from the same sample in a study of vaccination and CD4 T cells after COVID-19. As to treatment: 10-day PBMC culture with coronavirus spike peptide pools or control peptides (ViraFEST assay). These receptors are not linked to any known antigen. Sequencing of cultured CD4+ T cell DNA used the Oncomine TCR Beta short-read assay. TCRdb recomputed calls from the PCR reads with MiXCR, one row per CDR3 protein. Among over 25,000 distinct CDR3 sequences listed, roughly 60% were seen once. The sample in question was CD4+ T cells from blood, cultured in vitro, obtained after SARS-CoV-2 vaccination. The receptor source for this set is a human donor who received a COVID-19 vaccine.

This clonotype was picked up one time. The V gene is TRBV19, the J gene TRBJ1-5; D is unclear. The CDR3 is made up of 15 amino acids. Germline lookup yields CDR1 LNHDA and CDR2 SQIVND (reference sequence). Deletions cut 7 bases from V and 0 bases from J, with 13 bases between. CDR3 in DNA: TGTGCCAGTACTATTAGGCCCTATAGCAATCAGCCCCAGCATTTT. Translating gives CASTIRPYSNQPQHF. Combining the CDR3 with reference TRBV19 and TRBJ1-5 gives the whole variable domain DGGITQSPKYLFRKEGQNVTLSCEQNLNHDAMYWYRQDPGQGLRLIYYSQIVNDFQKGDIAEGYSVSREKKESFPLTVTSAQKNPTAFYLCASTIRPYSNQPQHFGDGTRLSIL.

In DNA form, the CDR3 reads TGTGCCAGCAGTTACTCTAGGATTGGTACAGATACGCAGTATTTT. This translates into CASSYSRIGTDTQYF. The chain links TRBV6-5 to TRBJ2-3; D is unresolved. Germline lookup yields CDR1 MNHEY and CDR2 SVGAGI. Deletions cut 0 bases from V and 3 bases from J, with 10 bases between. The CDR3 has 15 amino acids.

The chain links TRBV11-3 to TRBJ1-1, with 7 bases identical to TRBD1. Germline CDR1 reads SGHNT; CDR2 reads YENEEA. J lost 8 bases, V lost 4 bases, and 1 base had no gene match. The CDR3 extends over 11 amino acids. Here the CDR3 DNA reads TGTGCCAGCAGCTACAGGGGCGAAGCTTTCTTT. It codes for CASSYRGEAFF.

This clonotype was recorded a few times. CDR3 bases: TGTGCCAGCAGCCGGGGGGTGGTAAGCACAGATACGCAGTATTTT. Its protein is CASSRGVVSTDTQYF. This sequence joins TRBV7-8 and TRBJ2-3; 7 bases map to TRBD2. With 5 bases clipped from V and 0 bases from J, the junction kept 5 bases outside the gene matches. The CDR3 extends over 15 amino acids. The germline CDR1 and CDR2 sequences are SGHVS and FQNEAQ.

This clonotype was counted once. J is TRBJ1-2 and V is TRBV4-3; D possibly corresponds to TRBD1 (5 bases). CDR1 and CDR2 (germline): LGHNA, YSLEER. Between the trimmed V and J ends, which lost 5 bases and 4 bases, there was a span of 17 bases. The CDR3 runs to 15 residues. The CDR3 region has the DNA TGCGCCAGCAGCTTCGAAGACAGCTGGACCTATGGCTACACCTTC. The encoded protein is CASSFEDSWTYGYTF.

The chain carries TRBV20-1 and TRBJ2-7; 7 positions match TRBD1. V gave up 6 bases and J gave up 3 bases; unmatched junction bases: 5. CDR1 is DFQATT and CDR2 is SNEGSKA in the germline V gene (reference sequence). CDR3 size: 12 residues. The CDR3: CSAADRYYEQYF. CDR3 sequence (DNA): TGCAGTGCAGCGGACAGGTACTACGAGCAGTACTTC.

The V gene is TRBV2, the J gene TRBJ1-6, with 7 bases identical to TRBD1. Per the germline V gene, CDR1 is SNHLY and CDR2 is FYNNEI. V lost 4 bases, J lost 9 bases, and 9 bases stayed unmatched. This CDR3 contains 15 residues. The CDR3 coding sequence is TGTGCCAGCAGTGTGGACAGGTCGCGTGGTTCACCCCTCCACTTT. Its protein product is CASSVDRSRGSPLHF.

V gene TRBV20-1 combines with J gene TRBJ2-1; D is perhaps TRBD2 (7 bases). Per the germline V gene, CDR1 is DFQATT and CDR2 is SNEGSKA (reference sequence). The V gene lost 1 base and the J gene lost 8 bases, with 12 bases spanning the gap. This CDR3 is 13 amino acids long. The CDR3 sequence is CSARGGGQDEQFF. The DNA of the CDR3 is TGCAGTGCTAGAGGGGGGGGGCAGGATGAGCAGTTCTTC.

The chain uses TRBV5-6 and TRBJ2-3; TRBD1 matches 9 bases. The CDR3 covers 16 residues. The trim removed 1 base at V and 2 bases at J, leaving 5 bases unmatched. Germline values: CDR1 SGHDT, CDR2 YYEEEE. The CDR3 bases are TGTGCCAGCAGCTTGCGATGGACAGGGGACACAGATACGCAGTATTTT. This sequence encodes CASSLRWTGDTDTQYF.

This clonotype was recorded a few times. The chain uses TRBV6-5 and TRBJ2-7, with TRBD1 matching 7 bases. CDR3 length: 13 residues. Germline-derived CDR1 and CDR2 are MNHEY and SVGAGI. The trim removed 4 bases at V and 6 bases at J, leaving 6 bases unmatched. Here the CDR3 DNA reads TGTGCCAGCAGTTCTACTAGGGGGCCCGAGCAGTACTTC. This sequence encodes CASSSTRGPEQYF.

The chain recombines TRBV21-1 with TRBJ2-7; the D call in the table, TRBD2, was not verified against the DNA. TRBV21-1 is marked as a pseudogene. CDR3 length equals 18 residues. The CDR3 region is CASSNPGTSGGLFYEQYF. The CDR3 DNA sequence: TGTGCCAGCAGCAACCCCGGGACTAGCGGGGGGCTGTTCTACGAGCAGTACTTC.